Listed below are T cell receptor beta chains from one sample, sequenced in a study of brain T cells in children with intractable seizures. The data were produced by immunoSEQ multiplex PCR, yet TCRdb's version contains in-frame clones alone and is incomplete. The repertoire holds approximately 44,000 clones, with about nine tenths as singletons. The source was peripheral blood, collected at surgery. The source of these receptors is a girl aged 2-10 years with tuberous sclerosis and intractable seizures. Each CDR3 is given with its conserved first and last residue. D genes are given only for firm matches. Clone size, where shown, is once, few, many, or a class for clones that have expanded.

CDR3aa: CASSMRGHGYTF; CDR3nt: TGTGCCAGTAGTATGAGGGGGCACGGCTACACCTTC; d_gene: TRBD1; v_gene: TRBV19; j_gene: TRBJ1-2; len: 12; abundance: NA
CDR3aa: CASRTPGLYGYTF; CDR3nt: TGTGCCAGCAGGACCCCAGGGTTGTATGGCTACACCTTC; d_gene: NA; v_gene: TRBV6-5; j_gene: TRBJ1-2; len: 13; abundance: NA
CDR3aa: CASSNGLAGTDTQYF; CDR3nt: TGTGCCAGCTCAAACGGGCTAGCGGGCACAGATACGCAGTATTTT; d_gene: TRBD2; v_gene: TRBV6-5; j_gene: TRBJ2-3; len: 15; abundance: NA
CDR3aa: CASSLTDYDYTF; CDR3nt: TGTGCCAGCAGCTTAACGGATTATGACTACACCTTC; d_gene: NA; v_gene: TRBV7-9; j_gene: TRBJ1-2; len: 12; abundance: NA
CDR3aa: CASSARGADSPLHF; CDR3nt: TGCGCCAGCAGCGCCAGGGGGGCTGATTCACCCCTCCACTTT; d_gene: TRBD1; v_gene: TRBV5-1; j_gene: TRBJ1-6; len: 14; abundance: NA
CDR3aa: CASSLPGAGNTIYF; CDR3nt: TGTGCCAGCAGCCTTCCAGGGGCTGGAAACACCATATATTTT; d_gene: NA; v_gene: TRBV5-4; j_gene: TRBJ1-3; len: 14; abundance: NA
CDR3aa: CASSGRTSGGARDEQFF; CDR3nt: TGTGCCAGCAGCGGAAGGACTAGCGGGGGGGCCCGAGATGAGCAGTTCTTC; d_gene: TRBD2; v_gene: TRBV7-6; j_gene: TRBJ2-1; len: 17; abundance: NA
CDR3aa: CATSPHGGASNSPLHF; CDR3nt: TGTGCCACCAGCCCCCATGGGGGGGCCAGTAATTCACCCCTCCACTTT; d_gene: NA; v_gene: TRBV24-1; j_gene: TRBJ1-6; len: 16; abundance: NA
CDR3aa: CASSQGQIPEAFF; CDR3nt: TGTGCCAGCAGCCAAGGACAGATCCCTGAAGCTTTCTTT; d_gene: NA; v_gene: TRBV9; j_gene: TRBJ1-1; len: 13; abundance: NA
CDR3aa: CASSLAGGTTGELFF; CDR3nt: TGTGCCAGCAGCCTGGCAGGGGGCACCACCGGGGAGCTGTTTTTT; d_gene: TRBD1; v_gene: TRBV2; j_gene: TRBJ2-2; len: 15; abundance: NA
CDR3aa: CASSFENIMGGGDGYTF; CDR3nt: TGTGCCAGCAGTTTCGAGAACATTATGGGGGGGGGTGATGGCTACACCTTC; d_gene: NA; v_gene: TRBV27; j_gene: TRBJ1-2; len: 17; abundance: NA
CDR3aa: CAISKNTEAFF; CDR3nt: TGTGCCATCAGCAAGAACACTGAAGCTTTCTTT; d_gene: NA; v_gene: TRBV10-3; j_gene: TRBJ1-1; len: 11; abundance: NA
CDR3aa: CASSLAKGAANEKLFF; CDR3nt: TGTGCCAGCAGTTTAGCCAAGGGGGCAGCTAATGAAAAACTGTTTTTT; d_gene: TRBD1; v_gene: TRBV27; j_gene: TRBJ1-4; len: 16; abundance: NA
CDR3aa: CASSLFRSGGAQETQYF; CDR3nt: TGTGCCAGCAGCTTATTTCGTAGCGGGGGGGCTCAAGAGACCCAGTACTTC; d_gene: TRBD2; v_gene: TRBV7-8; j_gene: TRBJ2-5; len: 17; abundance: NA
CDR3aa: CASSPDRVRGDEQYF; CDR3nt: TGTGCCAGCTCACCAGACAGGGTCCGCGGGGACGAGCAGTACTTC; d_gene: NA; v_gene: TRBV18; j_gene: TRBJ2-7; len: 15; abundance: NA
CDR3aa: CASSSPGGYTF; CDR3nt: TGTGCCAGCAGTTCCCCCGGGGGCTACACCTTC; d_gene: NA; v_gene: TRBV6-6; j_gene: TRBJ1-2; len: 11; abundance: NA
CDR3aa: CASSEAHQSFF; CDR3nt: TGTGCCAGCAGTGAAGCGCATCAGTCTTTCTTT; d_gene: NA; v_gene: TRBV2; j_gene: TRBJ1-1; len: 11; abundance: NA
CDR3aa: CASSLSGGGLQLPGEQYF; CDR3nt: TGTGCCAGCAGTTTATCGGGGGGGGGTCTGCAACTACCCGGAGAGCAGTACTTC; d_gene: TRBD2; v_gene: TRBV27; j_gene: TRBJ2-7; len: 18; abundance: NA
CDR3aa: CASSLRGFGEMNTEAFF; CDR3nt: TGTGCCAGCAGCTTACGAGGTTTCGGCGAGATGAACACTGAAGCTTTCTTT; d_gene: NA; v_gene: TRBV7-6; j_gene: TRBJ1-1; len: 17; abundance: NA
CDR3aa: CASSPRDRGREKLFF; CDR3nt: TGCGCCAGCAGCCCCCGGGACAGGGGAAGGGAAAAACTGTTTTTT; d_gene: TRBD1; v_gene: TRBV5-1; j_gene: TRBJ1-4; len: 15; abundance: NA
CDR3aa: CASRRTDRTEAFF; CDR3nt: TGTGCCAGCAGGCGGACAGACCGAACTGAAGCTTTCTTT; d_gene: NA; v_gene: TRBV6-5; j_gene: TRBJ1-1; len: 13; abundance: NA
CDR3aa: CASSREDTQYF; CDR3nt: TGTGCCAGCAGTCGCGAGGACACGCAGTATTTT; d_gene: NA; v_gene: TRBV6-5; j_gene: TRBJ2-3; len: 11; abundance: NA
CDR3aa: CASSDYRENTEAFF; CDR3nt: TGTGCCAGTAGCGACTACAGGGAGAACACTGAAGCTTTCTTT; d_gene: NA; v_gene: TRBV19; j_gene: TRBJ1-1; len: 14; abundance: NA
CDR3aa: CASSSLSSSNQPQHF; CDR3nt: TGTGCCAGCAGCTCTTTATCATCTAGCAATCAGCCCCAGCATTTT; d_gene: NA; v_gene: TRBV9; j_gene: TRBJ1-5; len: 15; abundance: few
CDR3aa: CASSQRGPHNQPQHF; CDR3nt: TGTGCCAGCAGCCAAAGGGGACCCCACAATCAGCCCCAGCATTTT; d_gene: NA; v_gene: TRBV3-1/TRBV3-2; j_gene: TRBJ1-5; len: 15; abundance: NA
CDR3aa: CASSPVGAGAKNIQYF; CDR3nt: TGTGCCAGCTCACCCGTCGGCGCCGGGGCCAAAAACATTCAGTACTTC; d_gene: NA; v_gene: TRBV18; j_gene: TRBJ2-4; len: 16; abundance: NA
CDR3aa: CASSPTRDSGNTIYF; CDR3nt: TGTGCCAGCTCACCAACTAGAGACTCTGGAAACACCATATATTTT; d_gene: NA; v_gene: TRBV18; j_gene: TRBJ1-3; len: 15; abundance: once
CDR3aa: CASSEPDRENTIYF; CDR3nt: TGCGCCAGCAGTGAACCCGACAGGGAAAACACCATATATTTT; d_gene: TRBD1; v_gene: TRBV10-1; j_gene: TRBJ1-3; len: 14; abundance: NA
CDR3aa: CASSNSGGSDTQYF; CDR3nt: TGTGCCAGCAGTAATAGCGGGGGCTCAGATACGCAGTATTTT; d_gene: TRBD2; v_gene: TRBV5-4; j_gene: TRBJ2-3; len: 14; abundance: NA
CDR3aa: CSARQGETQYF; CDR3nt: TGCAGTGCTAGACAGGGAGAGACCCAGTACTTC; d_gene: NA; v_gene: TRBV20-1; j_gene: TRBJ2-5; len: 11; abundance: NA
CDR3aa: CASSQTGGPEAFF; CDR3nt: TGTGCCAGCAGTCAAACAGGGGGGCCTGAAGCTTTCTTT; d_gene: TRBD1; v_gene: TRBV27; j_gene: TRBJ1-1; len: 13; abundance: once
CDR3aa: CASSDRGESHEQYF; CDR3nt: TGTGCCAGCAGTGATCGGGGGGAGTCCCACGAGCAGTACTTC; d_gene: TRBD2; v_gene: TRBV2; j_gene: TRBJ2-7; len: 14; abundance: NA
CDR3aa: CASSPPGVNYGYTF; CDR3nt: TGTGCCAGCAGCCCCCCAGGGGTGAACTATGGCTACACCTTC; d_gene: NA; v_gene: TRBV3-1/TRBV3-2; j_gene: TRBJ1-2; len: 14; abundance: NA
CDR3aa: CASSVNFGVVTLNEQFF; CDR3nt: TGTGCCAGCAGCGTAAATTTTGGAGTGGTGACACTAAATGAGCAGTTCTTC; d_gene: NA; v_gene: TRBV9; j_gene: TRBJ2-1; len: 17; abundance: NA
CDR3aa: CASSRDINTEAFF; CDR3nt: TGTGCCAGCAGCCGTGACATTAACACTGAAGCTTTCTTT; d_gene: NA; v_gene: TRBV5-4; j_gene: TRBJ1-1; len: 13; abundance: NA